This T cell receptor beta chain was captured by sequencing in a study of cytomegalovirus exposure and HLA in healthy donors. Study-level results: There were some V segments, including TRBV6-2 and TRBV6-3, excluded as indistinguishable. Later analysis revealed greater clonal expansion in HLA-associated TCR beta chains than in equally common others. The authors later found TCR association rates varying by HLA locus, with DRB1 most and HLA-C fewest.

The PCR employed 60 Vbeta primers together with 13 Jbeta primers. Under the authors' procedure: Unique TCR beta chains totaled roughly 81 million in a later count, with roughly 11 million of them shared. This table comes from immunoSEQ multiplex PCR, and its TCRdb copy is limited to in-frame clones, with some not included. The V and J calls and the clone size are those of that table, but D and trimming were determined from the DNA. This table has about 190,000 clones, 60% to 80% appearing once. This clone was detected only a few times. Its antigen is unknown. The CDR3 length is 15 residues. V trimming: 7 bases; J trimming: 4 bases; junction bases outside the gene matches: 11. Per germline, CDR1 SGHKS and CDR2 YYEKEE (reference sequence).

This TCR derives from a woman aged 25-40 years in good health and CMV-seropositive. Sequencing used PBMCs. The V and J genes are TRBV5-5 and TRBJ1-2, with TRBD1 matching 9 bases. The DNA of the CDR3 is TGTGCCAGCGCCCTTACTTGGACAGGGGCCTATGGCTACACCTTC. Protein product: CASALTWTGAYGYTF.